This paragraph reports one T cell receptor beta chain. What it binds is unknown. Researchers reported sorting CD4+ naive, central memory, regulatory and stem cell-like memory cells via CD45RO/CCR7/CD25/CD127/CD95/CD27. Expressed TCRB transcripts were sequenced after all isolated RNA was converted to cDNA. The method was immunoSEQ multiplex PCR; TCRdb's version includes in-frame clones alone and lacks a portion of them. This sample has roughly 150,000 clones, with roughly 8% found just once. The sample is drawn from a study of beta chain features in type 1 diabetes. Study overall: Cell yields, gender and age were similar in healthy donors and patients. General observations from the study: Cells carrying high TCR expression could end up over-represented when cDNA is sequenced. In every one of the four CD4+ subsets, TCRB CDR3s were moderately but significantly shorter in Type 1 diabetes patients.

V lost 0 bases and J lost 1, with 8 bases in between. Germline assignment: CDR1 KGHSH and CDR2 LQKENI. This CDR3 contains 15 residues. The sequence derives from a man aged 18 to 29 with type 1 diabetes. The source material was central memory CD4+ T cells from blood. This rearrangement joins TRBV18 to TRBJ2-3; unclear D gene. The CDR3 region has the DNA TGTGCCAGCTCACCACCATCCGGAGGCACAGATACGCAGTATTTT. It codes for CASSPPSGGTDTQYF.